The clone carrying this TCR beta chain occurred a few times. More than 9.5 ml fresh peripheral blood yielded the PBMCs. This sample is drawn from a study of T cells in Graves' hyperthyroidism and ophthalmopathy. The CDR3 extends over 14 amino acids. Germline assignment: CDR1 SQVTM and CDR2 ANQGSEA. V lost 7 bases and J lost 4, with 19 bases in between. There were TCR beta CDR3 regions amplified from RNA transcripts. The TCR CDR3 first-round RT-PCR relied on the HTBI primer set. TCRdb re-derived calls from the multiplex PCR reads in MiXCR, one entry per CDR3 protein. The sample has roughly 400,000 distinct CDR3 sequences, over 13% seen once.

Specimen: blood. The receptor was isolated from a man aged 50 or older with Graves' ophthalmopathy. This chain uses TRBV29-1 with TRBJ2-5; either TRBD1 or TRBD2 may fit D (6 bases each). CDR3 sequence (DNA): TGCAGCGGGAGTAACGTGGGGGGCACAGAGACCCAGTACTTC. This gives the protein CSGSNVGGTETQYF.